These 23 T cell receptor beta chains came from one sample sequenced in a study of cytomegalovirus exposure and HLA in healthy donors. The primer mix had 60 Vbeta and 13 Jbeta primers. Clones were read by immunoSEQ multiplex PCR, and TCRdb kept only the in-frame ones, dropping some. Of roughly 230,000 clones listed, about 90% are singletons. Source material: PBMCs. These receptor sequences come from a girl aged 2-10 years in good health and CMV-seronegative.

The chain uses TRBV15 and TRBJ1-3; 9 bases fit TRBD1. The V segment lost 3 bases and the J segment 0 bases; nucleotides outside the gene matches: 6. CDR1 and CDR2 from the germline V gene are LNHNV and YYDKDF (reference sequence). The CDR3 contains 17 residues. CDR3 residues: CATSRGQGDPSGNTIYF. CDR3 sequence (DNA): TGTGCCACCAGCAGGGGACAGGGAGATCCCTCTGGAAACACCATATATTTT.

The genes are TRBV14 and TRBJ1-2, with D unclear. The CDR3 has 13 residues. V was trimmed by 4 bases and J by 3 bases, leaving 9 bases between them. Looked up from germline, CDR1 is SGHDN and CDR2 is FVKESK. The CDR3 is CASSLSGDYGYTF. For the CDR3, the DNA is TGTGCCAGCAGCCTGTCGGGAGACTATGGCTACACCTTC.

This chain uses TRBV6-1 with TRBJ2-4; D possibly corresponds to TRBD1 (5 bases). CDR3 length equals 14 residues. Germline CDR1 reads MNHNS; CDR2 reads SASEGT. The V end was cut by 2 bases, the J end by 8 bases, with 13 bases between. The DNA of the CDR3 is TGTGCCAGCAGTGAAAGGACACCTGGGTACATTCAGTACTTC. It yields the protein CASSERTPGYIQYF.

The chain couples TRBV19 to TRBJ1-5, with D unclear. Germline V lookup: CDR1 LNHDA, CDR2 SQIVND (reference sequence). V was cut by 3 bases and J by 3 bases, with 15 bases left in between. The CDR3 loop spans 16 amino acids. CDR3 protein: CASSILDMRDNQPQHF. The CDR3 DNA is TGTGCCAGTAGTATCTTAGACATGAGAGACAATCAGCCCCAGCATTTT.

The V call is TRBV5-1, the J call TRBJ1-1, with 8 positions matching TRBD1. The CDR3 totals 17 residues. The V gene's germline CDR1 is SGHRS and CDR2 YFSETQ. V was pared by 1 base and J by 1 base, with 9 bases of the junction left unmatched. The CDR3 DNA reads as TGCGCCAGCAGCTTGCCCAACGGACAGGGAGGGAACACTGAAGCTTTCTTT. This encodes CASSLPNGQGGNTEAFF. Full variable domain (missing parts from reference TRBV5-1 and TRBJ1-1): KAGVTQTPRYLIKTRGQQVTLSCSPISGHRSVSWYQQTPGQGLQFLFEYFSETQRNKGNFPGRFSGRQFSNSRSEMNVSTLELGDSALYLCASSLPNGQGGNTEAFFGQGTRLTVV.

The chain combines TRBV2 with TRBJ2-2, with D maybe TRBD1 (6 bases). The V gene's germline CDR1 is SNHLY and CDR2 FYNNEI. The CDR3 totals 17 residues. V shed 0 bases and J shed 7 bases, with 18 bases lying between them. CDR3 coding DNA: TGTGCCAGCAGTGAAGCGGGGGCGGGCCCTGTGATCGGGGAGCTGTTTTTT. It is translated as CASSEAGAGPVIGELFF.

The chain combines TRBV19 with TRBJ2-7; 7 bases align to TRBD1. V trimming: 5 bases; J trimming: 3 bases; junction bases outside the gene matches: 10. There are 15 residues in the CDR3. Germline loops: CDR1 LNHDA, CDR2 SQIVND (reference sequence). This CDR3 reads CASSVTWDRYYEQYF. CDR3 DNA: TGTGCCAGTAGTGTGACCTGGGACAGATACTACGAGCAGTACTTC.

The chain uses TRBV6-5 and TRBJ2-7, with 9 bases matching TRBD1. V trimming: 2 bases; J trimming: 2 bases; junction bases outside the gene matches: 7. CDR1 is MNHEY, CDR2 SVGAGI, per germline. This CDR3 has 16 amino acids. In DNA form, the CDR3 reads TGTGCCAGCAGTTACACACGGGACAGGGTGGCCTACGAGCAGTACTTC. Translation gives CASSYTRDRVAYEQYF.

The chain combines TRBV28 with TRBJ2-7; D remains unclear. V was cut by 6 bases and J by 1 base, with 13 bases left in between. CDR1 and CDR2 (germline): MDHEN, SYDVKM. This CDR3 spans 14 amino acids. CDR3 DNA: TGTGCCAGCAGCCGGCAGGTGCTATCCTACGAGCAGTACTTC. Translation: CASSRQVLSYEQYF. The variable domain in full, completed from reference TRBV28 and TRBJ2-7, reads DVKVTQSSRYLVKRTGEKVFLECVQDMDHENMFWYRQDPGLGLRLIYFSYDVKMKEKGDIPEGYSVSREKKERFSLILESASTNQTSMYLCASSRQVLSYEQYFGPGTRLTVT.

This chain connects TRBV5-4 to TRBJ2-5; 8 bases map to TRBD1. The assigned J gene may be wrong: the sequence end matches TRBJ2-7 better. The V gene's germline CDR1 is SGHNT and CDR2 YYREEE (reference sequence). This CDR3 is 15 amino acids long. DNA of the CDR3: TGTGCCAGCAGCTTGGGACAGGGGACCGCCTACGAGCAGTACTTC. This gives the protein CASSLGQGTAYEQYF.

The chain combines TRBV7-6 with TRBJ1-1; D possibly corresponds to TRBD1 (5 bases). The V gene lost 5 bases and the J gene lost 0 bases, with 22 bases spanning the gap. Per germline, CDR1 SGHVS and CDR2 FNYEAQ. This CDR3 contains 18 residues. The DNA of the CDR3 is TGTGCCAGCAGCCCCTCGGGTCGGGGGTCGGGAATGAACACTGAAGCTTTCTTT. Translated, it gives CASSPSGRGSGMNTEAFF.

CDR3 residues: CASSLHWGGGGAETQYF. The CDR3, as DNA: TGTGCCAGCTCACTACATTGGGGTGGGGGGGGCGCAGAGACCCAGTACTTC. The chain links TRBV19 to TRBJ2-5, with a possible D match to TRBD2 (7 bases). V was pared by 9 bases and J by 4 bases, with 27 bases between. The CDR3 loop spans 17 amino acids. In germline, CDR1 is LNHDA, CDR2 SQIVND (reference sequence).

The chain carries TRBV7-2 and TRBJ2-3; TRBD2 aligns across 7 bases. Germline V CDR1 and CDR2: SGHTA, FQGNSA. This CDR3 region has 15 residues. With 1 base clipped from V and 6 bases from J, the junction kept 7 bases outside the gene matches. The CDR3 nucleotides read TGTGCCAGCAGCTTAGGAGCGGGGATGGGGGATACGCAGTATTTT. Protein product: CASSLGAGMGDTQYF.

The gene calls are TRBV10-1 and TRBJ2-1; weak D call: TRBD2 (6 bases). Germline V lookup: CDR1 WNHNN, CDR2 SYGVQD (reference sequence). V was shortened by 5 bases and J by 0 bases, with 11 bases between the two germline ends. The CDR3 is 15 amino acids. The CDR3 loop reads CASSLLASSYNEQFF. In nucleotides, the CDR3 is TGCGCCAGCAGTTTACTAGCTAGCTCCTACAATGAGCAGTTCTTC.

The count of this clone is one. The CDR3 sequence is CASSLVVTSDTGRNIQYF. Here the CDR3 DNA reads TGCGCCAGCAGCTTGGTTGTTACTAGCGACACCGGGAGGAACATTCAGTACTTC. The rearrangement uses TRBV5-1 and TRBJ2-4; 7 positions match TRBD2. The CDR3 extends over 18 amino acids. The germline CDR1 and CDR2 sequences are SGHRS and YFSETQ. V gave up 0 bases and J gave up 7 bases; unmatched junction bases: 16.

This rearrangement joins TRBV2 to TRBJ2-7, with D hard to call. The germline CDR1 and CDR2 sequences are SNHLY and FYNNEI. The CDR3 is made up of 15 amino acids. Trimming left V 6 bases short and J 4 bases short, with 19 bases between. This CDR3 reads CASSLRRKESYEQYF. The CDR3, as DNA: TGTGCCAGCAGCCTTAGGCGGAAGGAATCTTACGAGCAGTACTTC.

The rearrangement links TRBV10-3 to TRBJ1-1; 8 bases fit TRBD1. This CDR3 is built from 14 residues. Germline V lookup: CDR1 ENHRY, CDR2 SYGVKD. V dropped 3 bases and J dropped 4; count of bases not matched to a gene: 4. CDR3: CAISDRQGSTEAFF. The CDR3 DNA sequence: TGTGCCATCAGTGACAGACAGGGGAGCACTGAAGCTTTCTTT.

The genes are TRBV27 and TRBJ2-2; D ambiguous. The CDR3 has 16 residues. CDR1 is MNHEY and CDR2 is SMNVEV in the germline V gene (reference sequence). V was clipped by 3 bases and J by 0 bases, with 11 bases between them. For the CDR3, the DNA is TGTGCCAGCAGTTTTCGAAGACAAGCGAACACCGGGGAGCTGTTTTTT. This sequence encodes CASSFRRQANTGELFF.

The table lists this clone with a count of one. This chain joins TRBV10-2 and TRBJ2-4, with 9 nucleotides matching TRBD1. The CDR3 is 12 amino acids. J was trimmed by 3 bases and V by 11 bases; bases with no gene match: 2. The V gene's germline CDR1 is WSHSY and CDR2 SAAADI. CDR3 sequence: CAGGQGKNIQYF. The CDR3 coding sequence is TGCGCCGGGGGACAGGGCAAAAACATTCAGTACTTC.

Details on this clone: This same CDR3 is encoded by further DNA sequences in the sample. The chain has TRBV5-4 and TRBJ1-2; TRBD1 matches 8 bases. Germline CDR1 SGHNT, CDR2 YYREEE (reference sequence). The V and J ends lost 2 bases and 5 bases, in that order; junction bases with no gene match: 2. This CDR3 spans 13 amino acids. The CDR3 loop is CASSLDRGYGYTF. CDR3 coding DNA: TGTGCCAGCAGCTTAGACAGGGGATATGGCTACACCTTC.

Concerning this clone itself: One end of the junction does not line up with germline, which may come from a read error. The same CDR3 is also encoded by other DNA sequences in this sample. The rearrangement links TRBV7-9 to TRBJ2-7, with D perhaps TRBD2 (5 bases). The germline CDR1 and CDR2 sequences are SEHNR and FQNEAQ (reference sequence). The CDR3 runs to 13 residues. CDR3 region: CASSRGSTYEQYF. CDR3 bases: TGTGCTAGCAGCCGCGGGTCCACCTACGAGCAGTACTTC.

This sequence joins TRBV14 and TRBJ1-3; D gene unclear. The ends were cut back, 1 base at V and 4 bases at J, with 5 bases in the middle. The CDR3 covers 13 residues. Germline V gene sequence: CDR1 SGHDN, CDR2 FVKESK. The DNA for the CDR3 is TGTGCCAGCAGCCAAGCGGTCGGAAACACCATATATTTT. It encodes CASSQAVGNTIYF.

The chain carries TRBV18 and TRBJ1-3; no clear D. CDR1 and CDR2 from the germline V gene are KGHSH and LQKENI. Trimming stripped 5 bases from V and 0 bases from J, with 14 bases between. The CDR3 runs to 16 residues. The CDR3 bases are TGTGCCAGCTCATCGACTGGCAGTTCCTCTGGAAACACCATATATTTT. This translates into CASSSTGSSSGNTIYF. Supplemented by reference TRBV18 and TRBJ1-3, the full variable domain reads NAGVMQNPRHLVRRRGQEARLRCSPMKGHSHVYWYRQLPEEGLKFMVYLQKENIIDESGMPKERFSAEFPKEGPSILRIQQVVRGDSAAYFCASSSTGSSSGNTIYFGEGSWLTVV.